This TCR beta chain derives from a study of spatial heterogeneity in lung cancer. Study background: There were consistently more beta-chain sequences detected than alpha-chain sequences. Study outcomes and limitations: Higher tumor mutation counts went along with higher counts of expanded intratumoral alpha and beta TCRs.

The time point is: sample taken at primary tumor resection. This clonotype is categorized as medium-sized. Its specificity is not known. TCRdb used MiXCR to reprocess the 5' RACE reads, holding one entry per CDR3 protein. The profile shows 3,000 or so distinct CDR3 sequences, roughly 5.7% of them singletons. This TCR was sampled from a male donor with early-stage non-small cell lung cancer. The specimen was lung tumor tissue, collected at surgery.

CDR3 DNA sequence: TGTGCCAGCAGCGAGGGACTAACCTACGAGCAGTACTTC. This codes for CASSEGLTYEQYF. The gene calls are TRBV9 and TRBJ2-7, with 7 bases matching TRBD2. The trim removed 3 bases at V and 2 bases at J, leaving 2 bases unmatched. Germline V gives CDR1 SGDLS, CDR2 YYNGEE. The CDR3 extends over 13 amino acids. The full variable domain, completed using reference TRBV9 and TRBJ2-7, is DSGVTQTPKHLITATGQRVTLRCSPRSGDLSVYWYQQSLDQGLQFLIQYYNGEERAKGNILERFSAQQFPDLHSELNLSSLELGDSALYFCASSEGLTYEQYFGPGTRLTVT.